These 9 T cell receptor beta chains came from one sample sequenced in a study of T-cell reconstitution after alpha-beta-depleted transplantation in children. The authors prepared the TCRbeta library with unique molecular identifiers. TCRdb itself ran the PCR reads through MiXCR, one entry per CDR3 protein. The data show 65,000 to 75,000 distinct CDR3 sequences, just under 5% seen once. The input for sequencing was PBMCs, mostly from graft donor cells, taken 180 days after TCRalphabeta/CD19-depleted stem cell transplant. The receptors here all came from a boy in the first two years of life who had a stem cell transplant for acute myeloid leukemia, so the T cells may come from the graft donor.

This clonotype was detected ten times or more. V and J are TRBV12-3 or TRBV12-4 and TRBJ2-1; D remains unclear. The V end lost 3 bases, the J end lost 0 bases, and 9 bases lay between the germline ends. This CDR3 is built from 15 residues. This CDR3 is CASSFRLRSYNEQFF. CDR3 bases: TGTGCCAGCAGTTTTCGACTTCGCTCCTACAATGAGCAGTTCTTC.

The chain carries TRBV4-1 and TRBJ2-5; the D gene is possibly TRBD2 (5 bases). The V gene's germline CDR1 is MGHRA and CDR2 YSYEKL. The CDR3 is 17 residues long. The V gene lost 0 bases and the J gene lost 0 bases, with 14 bases spanning the gap. The CDR3 region is CASSQDRGKAYQETQYF. CDR3 DNA: TGCGCCAGCAGCCAAGATCGGGGTAAAGCGTACCAAGAGACCCAGTACTTC.

This clonotype has a count of ten or more. V gene TRBV15 combines with J gene TRBJ2-2; D possibly corresponds to TRBD2 (5 bases). The V end was cut by 0 bases, the J end by 7 bases, with 6 bases between. The CDR3 extends over 13 amino acids. Germline-derived CDR1 and CDR2 are LNHNV and YYDKDF (reference sequence). As DNA, the CDR3 is TGTGCCACCAGCAGAGAACGGGGCGGGGAGCTGTTTTTT. Translated: CATSRERGGELFF. Full variable domain (remainder filled in from reference TRBV15 and TRBJ2-2): DAMVIQNPRYQVTQFGKPVTLSCSQTLNHNVMYWYQQKSSQAPKLLFHYYDKDFNNEADTPDNFQSRRPNTSFCFLDIRSPGLGDTAMYLCATSRERGGELFFGEGSRLTVL.

V usage is TRBV20-1 and J usage is TRBJ1-1; 9 positions agree with TRBD1. Per germline, CDR1 DFQATT and CDR2 SNEGSKA (reference sequence). There are 18 residues in the CDR3. V trimming: 5 bases; J trimming: 2 bases; junction bases outside the gene matches: 18. The CDR3 reads CSAGGRPSGQGVNTEAFF. The CDR3 nucleotides are TGCAGTGCTGGCGGAAGGCCGTCGGGACAGGGAGTAAACACTGAAGCTTTCTTT.

This clonotype was seen many times. The CDR3 nucleotides are TGTGCCAGCAGTGGCCCACCAGGGGGCTTCGCTGAAGCTTTCTTT. It encodes CASSGPPGGFAEAFF. The chain has TRBV12-3 or TRBV12-4 and TRBJ1-1, with 8 bases matching TRBD1. The CDR3 has 15 residues. The J segment lost 6 bases and the V segment lost 5 bases, leaving 11 bases of the junction unmatched.

This clonotype appeared a few times. The junction does not match germline at one end; this may be a read error. V gene TRBV4-1 combines with J gene TRBJ2-5; a possible D gene is TRBD1 (6 bases). Germline V gene lookup returns CDR1 MGHRA and CDR2 YSYEKL. The CDR3 runs to 15 residues. The CDR3 bases are TGTGCCAGGGGCCCCGGATCATTCCTACAAGAGACCCAGTACTTC. It specifies CARGPGSFLQETQYF.

This clonotype was counted many times. The CDR3 DNA follows: TGCAGCGTTGAGGTGGGGGGCATGTACGAGCAGTACTTC. Its translation is CSVEVGGMYEQYF. The J gene is TRBJ2-7, the V gene TRBV29-1; D is perhaps TRBD1 or TRBD2 (6 bases each). CDR3 length: 13 residues. The germline V gene has CDR1 SQVTM and CDR2 ANQGSEA. Deletions cut 3 bases from V and 4 bases from J, with 13 bases between.

This clonotype was recorded at least ten times. The chain employs TRBV9 and TRBJ2-1; 7 positions match TRBD1. The germline V gene encodes CDR1 SGDLS and CDR2 YYNGEE. This CDR3 is 13 amino acids long. V trimming: 0 bases; J trimming: 9 bases; junction bases outside the gene matches: 3. The CDR3 coding sequence is TGTGCCAGCAGCGTAGCCAGGGGGACTGAGCAGTTCTTC. Its translation: CASSVARGTEQFF.

This clonotype has ten or more counts. The chain is built from TRBV4-3 and TRBJ2-1; 7 bases are shared with TRBD2. The CDR3 contains 15 residues. Trimming removed 0 bases from V and 7 bases from J; junction bases left unmatched: 6. CDR1 is LGHNA, CDR2 YSLEER, per germline. CDR3 DNA: TGCGCCAGCAGCCAAGAAGGGAGGGATTGGAATGAGCAGTTCTTC. Its translation is CASSQEGRDWNEQFF.